These 31 T cell receptor beta chains were all obtained from the same sample, sequenced in a study of T cell responses to AZD1222 COVID-19 vaccine. Repertoires were generated with immunoSEQ multiplex PCR, while TCRdb's copy carries only in-frame clones and drops some. The sample comprises 90,000 to 120,000 clones, under 95% of which are singletons, and around 20% rests with the top ten. The starting material was peripheral blood, obtained on day 0 of AZD1222 vaccination. These receptors came from an adult in good health.

This chain uses TRBV5-4 with TRBJ1-4, with 11 bases that match TRBD1. V trimming: 4 bases; J trimming: 0 bases; junction bases outside the gene matches: 11. CDR1 is SGHNT and CDR2 is YYREEE in the germline V gene (reference sequence). This CDR3 comprises 19 residues. This CDR3 reads CASSPGQGAWATTNEKLFF. In nucleotides, the CDR3 is TGTGCCAGCAGCCCCGGACAGGGGGCATGGGCGACAACTAATGAAAAACTGTTTTTT.

The chain has TRBV15 and TRBJ1-5; possibly TRBD1 for D (5 bases). Germline lookup yields CDR1 LNHNV and CDR2 YYDKDF (reference sequence). The V end lost 0 bases, the J end lost 6 bases, and 15 bases lay between the germline ends. CDR3 size: 16 residues. CDR3 sequence reads: CATSRDGSGLRQPQHF. CDR3 in DNA: TGTGCCACCAGCAGAGATGGGTCAGGGTTGCGTCAGCCCCAGCATTTT.

J is TRBJ2-7 and V is TRBV7-2, with a tentative D call TRBD2 (6 bases). Germline loops: CDR1 SGHTA, CDR2 FQGNSA. CDR3 length: 15 residues. Trimming shortened V by 2 bases and J by 2 bases, and 13 bases separated the two germline ends. CDR3 loop: CASSLYGGVPYEQYF. The DNA for the CDR3 is TGTGCCAGCAGCTTATACGGCGGGGTCCCCTACGAGCAGTACTTC.

This clone was picked up a small number of times. The chain joins TRBV5-6 to TRBJ1-2, with a possible D match to TRBD1 (6 bases). Germline V gives CDR1 SGHDT, CDR2 YYEEEE. The CDR3 length is 16 residues. Trimming took off 4 bases at V and 2 bases at J, with 18 bases between the two ends. The CDR3 loop is CASSEAGTSQNYGYTF. The CDR3, as DNA: TGTGCCAGCAGCGAGGCCGGGACATCACAGAACTATGGCTACACCTTC.

The chain joins TRBV7-8 to TRBJ2-7; D perhaps matches TRBD2 (6 bases). V dropped 5 bases and J dropped 1 base, with 18 bases sitting between them. In germline, CDR1 is SGHVS, CDR2 FQNEAQ. The CDR3 is 16 amino acids. The CDR3, as DNA: TGTGCCAGCAGCATTAGCGGTAATCTCCTTTCCTACGAGCAGTACTTC. As protein: CASSISGNLLSYEQYF.

The gene calls are TRBV3-1 (or the pseudogene TRBV3-2) and TRBJ1-4; D not certain. This CDR3 contains 14 residues. Germline CDR1 reads LGHDT; CDR2 reads YNNKEL (reference sequence). The germline V and J ends were trimmed by 3 bases and 0 bases, with 5 bases remaining between them. The CDR3 loop is CASSHEATNEKLFF. CDR3 nucleotides: TGTGCCAGCAGCCACGAAGCAACTAATGAAAAACTGTTTTTT.

The chain links TRBV5-8 to TRBJ2-2; 14 bases are shared with TRBD2. Per the germline V gene, CDR1 is SGHTS and CDR2 is YDEGEE. The V segment lost 2 bases and the J segment 4 bases; nucleotides outside the gene matches: 7. The CDR3 has 18 residues. The CDR3 sequence is CASSLHWTSGGITGELFF. CDR3 nucleotide sequence: TGTGCCAGCAGCTTACACTGGACTAGCGGGGGGATCACCGGGGAGCTGTTTTTT.

The chain links TRBV19 to TRBJ1-1; D ambiguous. CDR1 and CDR2 from the germline V gene are LNHDA and SQIVND (reference sequence). The germline V and J ends were trimmed by 8 bases and 9 bases, with 10 bases remaining between them. This CDR3 has 10 residues. This CDR3 reads CASREGKAFF. The CDR3, as DNA: TGTGCCAGTCGGGAAGGGAAAGCTTTCTTT.

The V and J genes are TRBV30 and TRBJ2-3; 10 bases match TRBD2. Germline-derived CDR1 and CDR2 are GTSNPN and SVGIG (reference sequence). J was trimmed by 1 base and V by 2 bases; bases with no gene match: 3. The CDR3 has 15 amino acids. CDR3 DNA sequence: TGTGCCTGGAGTCGCGGACTAGCGGGCACAGATACGCAGTATTTT. Its translation: CAWSRGLAGTDTQYF.

The chain has TRBV10-2 and TRBJ1-1; D is uncertain. Germline V CDR1 and CDR2: WSHSY, SAAADI. The V gene lost 7 bases and the J gene lost 5 bases, with 11 bases spanning the gap. The CDR3 runs to 12 residues. CDR3 in DNA: TGCGCCAGCACTTACGGTCAGACTGAAGCTTTCTTT. It encodes CASTYGQTEAFF.

The gene calls are TRBV7-2 and TRBJ2-3, with TRBD2 identical over 15 bases. CDR1 is SGHTA and CDR2 is FQGNSA in the germline V gene. V lost 5 bases and J lost 4; bases outside the gene matches: 10. The CDR3 covers 18 residues. The CDR3 here is CASSVTGTSGGWADTQYF. The CDR3 DNA follows: TGTGCCAGCAGCGTCACCGGGACTAGCGGGGGGTGGGCAGATACGCAGTATTTT.

J is TRBJ2-3 and V is TRBV30; D remains unclear. This CDR3 is 13 amino acids long. V gave up 7 bases and J gave up 2 bases, with 13 bases separating them. In germline, CDR1 is GTSNPN, CDR2 SVGIG (reference sequence). In DNA, the CDR3 is TGTGCCTTCCACGGCGCCCCCACAGATACGCAGTATTTT. This encodes CAFHGAPTDTQYF.

CDR3 loop: CASSAPGGRTYNEQFF. CDR3 bases: TGTGCCAGCAGCGCCCCGGGGGGCCGGACCTACAATGAGCAGTTCTTC. The rearrangement uses TRBV5-8 and TRBJ2-1, with D tentatively TRBD2 (7 bases). Germline V gene data show CDR1 as SGHTS and CDR2 as YDEGEE. This CDR3 has 16 amino acids. Trimming left V 4 bases short and J 2 bases short, with 16 bases between.

The V gene is TRBV7-2, the J gene TRBJ1-6; D unresolved. The germline V gene encodes CDR1 SGHTA and CDR2 FQGNSA. This CDR3 is 14 amino acids long. V was shortened by 5 bases and J by 8 bases, with 13 bases between the two germline ends. CDR3 sequence reads: CASSLSGEYSPLHF. In DNA, the CDR3 is TGTGCCAGCAGCCTATCCGGGGAATATTCACCCCTCCACTTT.

A single count supports this clone. The genes are TRBV9 and TRBJ1-2; D gene unclear. Germline V gives CDR1 SGDLS, CDR2 YYNGEE. With 0 bases removed from V and 2 bases from J, the gap between germline ends came to 5 bases. The CDR3 totals 13 residues. The CDR3 region is CASSVEPNYGYTF. CDR3 DNA: TGTGCCAGCAGCGTAGAGCCCAACTATGGCTACACCTTC.

CDR3 residues: CSASSDPNNSPLHF. The CDR3 DNA sequence: TGCAGTGCTAGTAGTGACCCGAATAATTCACCCCTCCACTTT. V and J are TRBV20-1 and TRBJ1-6, with D unresolved. V dropped 3 bases and J dropped 5 bases, with 11 bases sitting between them. This CDR3 is built from 14 residues. Germline assignment: CDR1 DFQATT and CDR2 SNEGSKA (reference sequence).

The chain links TRBV10-3 to TRBJ1-2, with a possible D match to TRBD1 (5 bases). The CDR3 length is 13 residues. Germline lookup yields CDR1 ENHRY and CDR2 SYGVKD. V lost 4 bases to trimming and J lost 7 bases, with 13 bases between them. CDR3 nucleotide sequence: TGTGCCATCAGTGTAGGCAGGGAGGGTGGCTACACCTTC. Encoded protein: CAISVGREGGYTF.

The chain recombines TRBV30 with TRBJ2-7; D ambiguous. V lost 7 bases and J 1 base, leaving 11 bases between the germline ends. The CDR3 runs 12 residues. Per the germline V gene, CDR1 is GTSNPN and CDR2 is SVGIG (reference sequence). The CDR3 is CAFTLRSYEQYF. The CDR3 nucleotides read TGTGCCTTCACGTTGCGGTCCTACGAGCAGTACTTC.

This chain uses TRBV29-1 with TRBJ1-1; 8 bases are shared with TRBD1. Germline assignment: CDR1 SQVTM and CDR2 ANQGSEA. There are 13 residues in the CDR3. V trimming: 7 bases; J trimming: 9 bases; junction bases outside the gene matches: 13. CDR3 residues: CSAGPGQENQAFF. Here the CDR3 DNA reads TGCAGCGCCGGGCCGGGACAGGAAAATCAAGCTTTCTTT.

CDR3 DNA: TGTGCCAGCAGCTCCGTGGGGACTGGAAACACCATATATTTT. Translated: CASSSVGTGNTIYF. The genes are TRBV11-1 and TRBJ1-3; D remains unclear. In germline, CDR1 is SGHAT, CDR2 FQDESV (reference sequence). The CDR3 sequence is 14 residues long. Trimming removed 4 bases from V and 2 bases from J, with 9 bases in between.

This chain joins TRBV4-1 and TRBJ1-1; 12 bases line up with TRBD1. J lost 10 bases, V lost 4 bases, and 7 bases had no gene match. Germline-derived CDR1 and CDR2 are MGHRA and YSYEKL. The CDR3 is 14 amino acids. This CDR3 is CASSPPGQGAGAFF. The CDR3 region has the DNA TGCGCCAGCAGCCCCCCGGGACAGGGGGCAGGAGCTTTCTTT.

CDR3 coding DNA: TGTGCCAGCAGCCAAGCAGCAGCGGGGGGGCAAGAGACCCAGTACTTC. Amino acids: CASSQAAAGGQETQYF. The V gene is TRBV4-2, the J gene TRBJ2-5, with 10 bases fitting TRBD2. The CDR3 covers 16 residues. V trimming: 1 base; J trimming: 2 bases; junction bases outside the gene matches: 4. The germline V gene encodes CDR1 LGHNA and CDR2 YNFKEQ.

The chain carries TRBV5-1 and TRBJ1-5, with TRBD1 identical over 7 bases. After removal of 4 bases from V and 0 bases from J, the junction contained 4 bases not matched to a gene. Germline V lookup: CDR1 SGHRS, CDR2 YFSETQ. The CDR3 sequence is 15 residues long. The CDR3 is CASSPQGTSNQPQHF. CDR3 sequence (DNA): TGCGCCAGCAGCCCACAGGGGACTAGCAATCAGCCCCAGCATTTT.

The chain combines TRBV4-3 with TRBJ2-1, with D perhaps TRBD2 (7 bases). CDR1 is LGHNA and CDR2 is YSLEER in the germline V gene. The CDR3 runs to 13 residues. V dropped 1 base and J dropped 9 bases, with 10 bases sitting between them. CDR3 coding DNA: TGCGCCAGCAGCCAAGTAAGGGGGGGTGAGCAGTTCTTC. Residues: CASSQVRGGEQFF.

J is TRBJ1-2 and V is TRBV7-2; D is unclear. The V and J ends lost 5 bases and 2 bases respectively, with 9 bases between them. This CDR3 contains 13 residues. Germline V gene sequence: CDR1 SGHTA, CDR2 FQGNSA. The CDR3 reads CASSPDKNYGYTF. The DNA of the CDR3 is TGTGCCAGCAGCCCTGACAAGAACTATGGCTACACCTTC.

The chain joins TRBV5-1 to TRBJ2-7; no firm D call. This CDR3 region has 14 residues. Germline assignment: CDR1 SGHRS and CDR2 YFSETQ. V lost 0 bases and J 4 bases, leaving 11 bases between the germline ends. CDR3 loop: CASSLAAFAYEQYF. As DNA, the CDR3 is TGCGCCAGCAGCTTGGCCGCGTTCGCTTACGAGCAGTACTTC.

The chain combines TRBV6-5 with TRBJ1-2, with 7 bases that match TRBD1. Looked up from germline, CDR1 is MNHEY and CDR2 is SVGAGI. Trimming at V came to 6 bases and at J to 2 bases, leaving 9 bases not matched to a gene. This CDR3 has 15 residues. The CDR3 DNA reads TGTGCCAGCAGGCACATGGACAGGCCAAACTATGGCTACACCTTC. Translated, it gives CASRHMDRPNYGYTF.

The table lists this clone with a count of one. The gene calls are TRBV7-8 and TRBJ1-5; 7 bases line up with TRBD1. Germline V gene data show CDR1 as SGHVS and CDR2 as FQNEAQ. The junction had 7 bases not matched to a gene; V was cut back by 0 bases and J by 2 bases. There are 17 residues in the CDR3. The CDR3 DNA sequence: TGTGCCAGCAGCTTAGCGTGGAGCGGACAGGGCAATCAGCCCCAGCATTTT. This translates into CASSLAWSGQGNQPQHF.

The chain uses TRBV5-8 and TRBJ2-1; the D gene is possibly TRBD2 (5 bases). Between the trimmed V and J ends, which lost 0 bases and 0 bases, there was a span of 7 bases. Germline V gene sequence: CDR1 SGHTS, CDR2 YDEGEE. The CDR3 has 15 residues. CDR3 nucleotide sequence: TGTGCCAGCAGCTTGGAAGGGAGCTCCTACAATGAGCAGTTCTTC. Translating it yields CASSLEGSSYNEQFF.

J is TRBJ2-1 and V is TRBV10-2; 11 bases are shared with TRBD2. V lost 5 bases to trimming and J lost 7 bases; unmatched junction nucleotides: 7. Germline CDR1 is WSHSY and CDR2 is SAAADI. CDR3 length: 15 residues. The chain's CDR3 is CASSFSSGGKNEQFF. As DNA, the CDR3 is TGCGCCAGCAGTTTTTCTAGCGGGGGGAAAAATGAGCAGTTCTTC.

The chain is built from TRBV7-2 and TRBJ1-1; weak D call: TRBD1 (5 bases). The V gene lost 5 bases and the J gene lost 6 bases, with 16 bases spanning the gap. CDR1 is SGHTA, CDR2 FQGNSA, per germline. The CDR3 has 14 amino acids. The CDR3 sequence: CASSPVGGFSEAFF. As DNA, the CDR3 is TGTGCCAGCAGCCCGGTTGGGGGGTTTTCTGAAGCTTTCTTT. The whole variable domain, filled in from reference TRBV7-2 and TRBJ1-1, reads GAGVSQSPSNKVTEKGKDVELRCDPISGHTALYWYRQSLGQGLEFLIYFQGNSAPDKSGLPSDRFSAERTGGSVSTLTIQRTQQEDSAVYLCASSPVGGFSEAFFGQGTRLTVV.